A selection of T cell receptor beta chains follows, all from one sample in a study of T cells in Graves' hyperthyroidism and ophthalmopathy. TCRdb called the multiplex PCR reads again in MiXCR, with one record for every CDR3 protein. In the table there are hundreds of thousands of distinct CDR3 sequences, approximately 20% of which are singletons. The sample taken for sequencing was blood. The receptor source for this set is a man aged 35 to 55 with Graves' ophthalmopathy. Both conserved end residues are part of each CDR3. The D gene is left open where the match is weak. Expanded clones are given a class, and other clones once, few, many or no size at all.

j_call d_call v_call clone_size cdr3_aa cdr3_nt
TRBJ2-1 TRBD2 TRBV2 few CASSEARGTQFF TGTGCCAGCAGTGAAGCGCGGGGGACGCAGTTCTTC
TRBJ2-7 NA TRBV2 NA CASSAPSYEQYF TGTGCCAGCAGTGCACCCTCCTACGAGCAGTACTTC
TRBJ2-1 NA TRBV11-3 NA CASSLIPVGGRSYNEQFF TGTGCCAGCAGCCTAATCCCCGTAGGAGGGAGATCATACAATGAGCAGTTCTTC
TRBJ2-3 TRBD2 TRBV7-9 many CASSLAGGTSRDTQYF TGTGCCAGCAGCTTAGCCGGGGGGACTAGCAGAGATACGCAGTATTTT
TRBJ2-6 TRBD1 TRBV27 few CASRRGQISGANVLTF TGTGCCAGCCGCAGGGGACAGATCTCTGGGGCCAACGTCCTGACTTTC
TRBJ2-5 NA TRBV24-1 NA CATSRLETQYF TGTGCCACCAGTCGACTGGAGACCCAGTACTTC
TRBJ2-1 TRBD2 TRBV5-1 NA CASSSGASGRNEQFF TGCGCCAGCAGCTCGGGTGCTAGCGGGAGAAATGAGCAGTTCTTC
TRBJ1-1 NA TRBV29-1 NA CSVVETEAFF TGCAGCGTTGTCGAGACTGAAGCTTTCTTT
TRBJ2-3 NA TRBV19 NA CASTLTGSTDTQYF TGTGCCAGTACCTTGACAGGAAGCACAGATACGCAGTATTTT
TRBJ2-7 TRBD2 TRBV7-2 many CASSLLAGGPREQYF TGTGCCAGCAGCTTACTAGCGGGAGGGCCAAGGGAGCAGTACTTC
TRBJ2-3 NA TRBV24-1 NA CATSDLPGRDSDTQYF TGTGCCACCAGTGACTTACCGGGACGGGACTCAGATACGCAGTATTTT
TRBJ2-1 NA TRBV14 NA CASSQIRVGFHEQFF TGTGCCAGCAGCCAAATCAGGGTCGGGTTTCATGAGCAGTTCTTC
TRBJ2-2 NA TRBV19 NA CAIKDRQNTGELFF TGTGCCATTAAGGACAGACAGAACACCGGGGAGCTGTTTTTT
TRBJ1-1 NA TRBV28 few CASTMNTGAFF TGTGCCAGCACCATGAACACTGGAGCTTTCTTT
TRBJ2-1 TRBD2 TRBV20-1 many CSARDPSPSGSSYNEQFF TGCAGTGCTAGAGATCCGTCCCCTAGCGGGAGCTCCTACAATGAGCAGTTCTTC
TRBJ2-3 TRBD2 TRBV7-8 few CASSSPGLAGGLRTDTQYF TGTGCCAGCAGCTCGCCGGGACTAGCGGGAGGGCTTCGCACAGATACGCAGTATTTT
TRBJ1-1 NA TRBV14 many CASSQDIGGYGRGAFF TGTGCCAGCAGCCAAGATATCGGGGGGTATGGTCGAGGAGCTTTCTTT
TRBJ1-5 NA TRBV9 NA CASSVDFVVQPQHF TGTGCCAGCAGCGTAGATTTTGTTGTTCAGCCCCAGCATTTT
TRBJ1-6 TRBD1 TRBV3-1 NA CASSQGDSRNSPLHF TGTGCCAGCAGCCAAGGGGACAGCCGAAATTCACCCCTCCACTTT
TRBJ2-7 NA TRBV5-1 NA CASSPTPDQAYEQYF TGCGCCAGCAGCCCAACCCCAGATCAGGCCTACGAGCAGTACTTC
TRBJ1-1 NA TRBV20-1 NA CSARGAKGNTEAFF TGCAGTGCTAGGGGCGCAAAGGGGAACACTGAAGCTTTCTTT
TRBJ2-7 TRBD2 TRBV5-4 few CASSLNGGAREQYF TGTGCCAGCAGCTTGAACGGGGGGGCCAGGGAGCAGTACTTC
TRBJ1-5 NA TRBV15 NA CATSGRGGRQPQHF TGTGCCACCAGCGGGCGGGGGGGCCGGCAGCCCCAGCATTTT
TRBJ1-2 NA TRBV5-5 NA CASSLPGRGTF TGTGCCAGCAGCTTGCCCGGACGGGGGACCTTC
TRBJ2-1 TRBD2 TRBV6-2/TRBV6-3 NA CASRYSGISYNEQFF TGTGCCAGCAGATATAGCGGGATCTCCTACAATGAGCAGTTCTTC
TRBJ2-1 TRBD1 TRBV18 few CASSRNDRDNEQFF TGTGCCAGCTCCCGTAATGACAGGGACAATGAGCAGTTCTTC
TRBJ1-1 NA TRBV12-3/TRBV12-4 many CASSLNRVSEAFF TGTGCCAGCAGCCTGAATAGGGTTTCTGAAGCTTTCTTT
TRBJ2-1 TRBD2 TRBV20-1 few CSVLAGAGNEQFF TGCAGTGTCCTAGCGGGGGCGGGGAATGAGCAGTTCTTC
TRBJ1-4 NA TRBV4-1 NA CASSSLQGENEKLFF TGCGCCAGCAGCTCACTACAAGGAGAGAATGAAAAACTGTTTTTT
TRBJ2-1 TRBD2 TRBV5-1 NA CASSRQTSGMGDEQFF TGCGCCAGCAGCCGGCAGACTAGCGGGATGGGTGATGAGCAGTTCTTC
TRBJ2-2 TRBD1 TRBV6-5 NA CASSYRTGSGTGELLF TGTGCCAGCAGTTACCGGACAGGGTCTGGCACCGGGGAGCTGCTTTTT
TRBJ2-7 TRBD2 TRBV29-1 many CSVEVAGADEQYF TGCAGCGTTGAAGTTGCGGGAGCGGACGAGCAGTACTTC
TRBJ2-7 TRBD2 TRBV3-1 NA CASSPLATSYEQYF TGTGCCAGCAGCCCACTAGCGACCTCCTACGAGCAGTACTTC
TRBJ1-2 TRBD1 TRBV5-6 many CASSSELKWRQGANYGYTF TGTGCCAGCAGCTCTGAGTTAAAATGGCGACAGGGGGCGAACTATGGCTACACCTTC
TRBJ2-7 TRBD2 TRBV6-1 many CASRKATGGTSYEQYF TGTGCCAGCAGAAAAGCGACGGGGGGGACCTCCTACGAGCAGTACTTC
TRBJ1-2 TRBD1 TRBV27 many CASSLDRVAGYTF TGTGCCAGCAGTCTGGACAGGGTCGCTGGCTACACCTTC
TRBJ2-5 NA TRBV3-1 many CASSRIGQQETQYF TGTGCCAGCAGCCGGATAGGACAGCAAGAGACCCAGTACTTC
TRBJ2-3 NA TRBV20-1 many CSARDLRGTDTQYF TGCAGTGCTAGAGATCTTCGGGGCACAGATACGCAGTATTTT
TRBJ2-1 NA TRBV3-1 NA CASSQMTLYNEQFF TGTGCCAGCAGCCAAATGACGTTATACAATGAGCAGTTCTTC
TRBJ2-3 TRBD1 TRBV5-1 NA CASSFGTGEADTQYF TGCGCCAGCAGCTTCGGGACAGGGGAAGCCGATACGCAGTATTTT
TRBJ1-2 NA TRBV5-6 NA CASSSTPTVNYGYTF TGTGCCAGCAGCTCAACACCCACAGTTAACTATGGCTACACCTTC